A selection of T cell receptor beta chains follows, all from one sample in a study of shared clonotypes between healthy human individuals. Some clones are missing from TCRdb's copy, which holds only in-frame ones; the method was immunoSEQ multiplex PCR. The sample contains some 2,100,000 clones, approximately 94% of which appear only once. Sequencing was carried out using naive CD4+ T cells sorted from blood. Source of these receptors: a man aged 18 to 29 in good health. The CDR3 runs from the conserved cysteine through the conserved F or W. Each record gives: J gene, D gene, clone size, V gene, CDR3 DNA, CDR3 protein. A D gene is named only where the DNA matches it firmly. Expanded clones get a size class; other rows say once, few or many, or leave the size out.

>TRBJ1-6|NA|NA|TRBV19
TGTGCCAGTAGTTCAACAGGGCCCCTTGGTAATTCACCCCTCCACTTT
CASSSTGPLGNSPLHF
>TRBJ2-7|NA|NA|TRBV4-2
TGTGCCAGCAGCCAAGAGGGACTTCTTAAACCCTACGAGCAGTACTTC
CASSQEGLLKPYEQYF
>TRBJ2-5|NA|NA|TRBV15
TGTGCCACCAGCAGAGAAAGTTTGGGGCAGACCGAGACCCAGTACTTC
CATSRESLGQTETQYF
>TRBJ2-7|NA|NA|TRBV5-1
TGCGCCAGCAGCTGGTTGGACAGTCAAGCCTACGAGCAGTACTTC
CASSWLDSQAYEQYF
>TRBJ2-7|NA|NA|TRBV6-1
TGTGCCAGCAGCTTTGGGATCTACGAGCAGTACTTC
CASSFGIYEQYF
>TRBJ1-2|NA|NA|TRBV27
TGTGCCAGCAGTTTTTGGCAGGAAGATGGCTACACCTTC
CASSFWQEDGYTF
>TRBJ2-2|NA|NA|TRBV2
TGTGCCAGCACTAAGGGTGGCACCGGGGAGCTGTTTTTT
CASTKGGTGELFF
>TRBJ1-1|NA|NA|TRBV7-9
TGTGCCAGCAGCTTAGTTGGAATTGGTTATGACACTGAAGCTTTCTTT
CASSLVGIGYDTEAFF
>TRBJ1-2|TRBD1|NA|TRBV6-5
TGTGCCAGCAGGGCCGACAGGGGCTATGGCTACACCTTC
CASRADRGYGYTF
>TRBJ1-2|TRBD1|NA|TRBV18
TGTGCCAGCTCTCCACCGGGACAGATAATTCACGGCTACACCTTC
CASSPPGQIIHGYTF
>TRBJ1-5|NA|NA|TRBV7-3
TGTGCCAGCAGCTTACAGGCGGGTCAGCCCCAGCATTTT
CASSLQAGQPQHF
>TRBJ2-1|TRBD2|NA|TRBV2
TGTGCCAGCAGGATGCGGGAGGGCCCGCATGAGCAGTTCTTC
CASRMREGPHEQFF
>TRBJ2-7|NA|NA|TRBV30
TGTGCCTGGAGGCGCGGAAGCTCCTACGAGCAGTACTTC
CAWRRGSSYEQYF
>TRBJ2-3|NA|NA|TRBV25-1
TGTGCCAGCAGTGATTGGGTTAGCACAGATACGCAGTATTTT
CASSDWVSTDTQYF
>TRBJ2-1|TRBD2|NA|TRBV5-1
TGCGCCAGCAGCTTGTGGGGACTAGCGGGAGTTGAGCAGTTCTTC
CASSLWGLAGVEQFF
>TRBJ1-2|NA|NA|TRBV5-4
TGTGCCAGCAGCCCCCTGCAGGGCGGGGGCTATGGCTACACCTTC
CASSPLQGGGYGYTF
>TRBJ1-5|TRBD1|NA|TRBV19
TGTGCCAGTAGTCCCAGACAGGGGGACAATCAGCCCCAGCATTTT
CASSPRQGDNQPQHF
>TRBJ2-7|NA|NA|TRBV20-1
TGCAGTGCTATTTCCTACGAGCAGTACTTC
CSAISYEQYF
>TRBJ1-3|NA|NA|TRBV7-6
TGTGCCAGCAGCTTAGTCGTAGCAGGGACTTCTGGAAACACCATATATTTT
CASSLVVAGTSGNTIYF
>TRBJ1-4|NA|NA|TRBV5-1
TGCGCCAGCAGGCGCCAGCCAACTAATGAAAAACTGTTTTTT
CASRRQPTNEKLFF
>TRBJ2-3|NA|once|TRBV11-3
TGTGCCAGCAGCCCTCGGGGGGCGGAAGATACGCAGTATTTT
CASSPRGAEDTQYF
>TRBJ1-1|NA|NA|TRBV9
TGTGCCAGCAGCGTAGTCGGGAACAGTGAAGCTTTCTTT
CASSVVGNSEAFF
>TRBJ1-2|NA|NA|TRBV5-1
TGCGCCAGCAGCGCATTGGGGGGGCAACACTATGGCTACACCTTC
CASSALGGQHYGYTF
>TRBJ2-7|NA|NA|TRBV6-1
TGTGCCAGCACCAGGGGACAAGACTACGAGCAGTACTTC
CASTRGQDYEQYF
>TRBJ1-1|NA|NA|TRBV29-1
TGCAGCCCCCAGGGGCTTGGGACTGAAGCTTTCTTT
CSPQGLGTEAFF
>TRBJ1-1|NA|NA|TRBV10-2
TGCGCCAGCAGTGAGCTGGGGGAGGGGTACACTGAAGCTTTCTTT
CASSELGEGYTEAFF
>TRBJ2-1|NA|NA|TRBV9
TGTGCCAGCAGCGATAGCGGAAGCTCCTACAATGAGCAGTTCTTC
CASSDSGSSYNEQFF
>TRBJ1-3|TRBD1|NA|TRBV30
TGTGCCTGGAGTCCGTGGACAGGGCGGCCTGGAAACACCATATATTTT
CAWSPWTGRPGNTIYF
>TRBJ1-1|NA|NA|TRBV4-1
TGCGCCAGCAGCCAAGAGGGTGTAGCGGAAAGGAACACTGAAGCTTTCTTT
CASSQEGVAERNTEAFF
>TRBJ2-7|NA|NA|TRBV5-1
TGCGCCAGCAGCGCACAGAGAGACTCCTACGAGCAGTACTTC
CASSAQRDSYEQYF
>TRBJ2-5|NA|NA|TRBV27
TGTGCCAGCAGTTTAAGGGGGGCGGGGGAGACCCAGTACTTC
CASSLRGAGETQYF
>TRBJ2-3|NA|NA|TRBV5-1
TGCGCCAGCAGCTTGGACTCCTCGTGGGATACGCAGTATTTT
CASSLDSSWDTQYF
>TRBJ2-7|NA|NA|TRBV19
TGTGCCAGTAGTATGGCCAGTAGGACCCGGGGCGAGCAGTACTTC
CASSMASRTRGEQYF
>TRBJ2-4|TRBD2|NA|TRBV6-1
TGTGCCAGCAGTGCCAGCGGGGGGGCCGGCAAAAACATTCAGTACTTC
CASSASGGAGKNIQYF
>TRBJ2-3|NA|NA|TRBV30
TGTGCCTGGAGTGTAGGCCTAGGAGGCACAGATACGCAGTATTTT
CAWSVGLGGTDTQYF
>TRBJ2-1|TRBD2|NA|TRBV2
TGTGCCAGCACCGATTCCCCGGGACTAGCGGGAGGAAACAATGAGCAGTTCTTC
CASTDSPGLAGGNNEQFF
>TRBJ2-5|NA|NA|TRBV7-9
TGTGCCAGCAGCTTACAGGGAATTAAAGAGACCCAGTACTTC
CASSLQGIKETQYF
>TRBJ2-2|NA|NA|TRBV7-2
TGTGCCAGCAGGGTGAGAGGGGAGCTGTTTTTT
CASRVRGELFF
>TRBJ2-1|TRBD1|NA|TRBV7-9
TGTGCCAGCAGCTTAGGGACAGGGGGCTCGAATGAGCAGTTCTTC
CASSLGTGGSNEQFF
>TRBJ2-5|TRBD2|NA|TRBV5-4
TGTGCCAGCAGCTTGGGGACTAGCAGACAAGAGACCCAGTACTTC
CASSLGTSRQETQYF
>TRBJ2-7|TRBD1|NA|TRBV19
TGTGCCAGTAGTAGCCCCGGACAGGGGGTCTACGAGCAGTACTTC
CASSSPGQGVYEQYF
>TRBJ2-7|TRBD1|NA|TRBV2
TGTGCCAGCAGTGAAGAACAGGGGAGAAGCTACGAGCAGTACTTC
CASSEEQGRSYEQYF
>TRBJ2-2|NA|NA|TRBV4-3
TGCGCCAGCAGCCAAGATTCGAGGGGATGGACCGGGGAGCTGTTTTTT
CASSQDSRGWTGELFF
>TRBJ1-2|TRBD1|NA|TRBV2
TGTGCCAGCAGTCCGCCCCGGACAGGGCGAGAATATGGCTACACCTTC
CASSPPRTGREYGYTF
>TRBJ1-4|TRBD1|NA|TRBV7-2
TGTGCCAGCAGCTTCTACCGGGACAGGGGATCAAAACTGTTTTTT
CASSFYRDRGSKLFF
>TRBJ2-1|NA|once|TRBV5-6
TGTGCCAGCAGCTTGTTTAGGGCCAAGGCGGACAATGAGCAGTTCTTC
CASSLFRAKADNEQFF
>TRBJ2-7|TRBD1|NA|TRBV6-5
TGTGCCAGCAGGAAGGGACAGGGAAAATACGAGCAGTACTTC
CASRKGQGKYEQYF
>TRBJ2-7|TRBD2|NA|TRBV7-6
TGTGCCAGCAGCTTACTAGCGGGACTCCACGAGCAGTACTTC
CASSLLAGLHEQYF
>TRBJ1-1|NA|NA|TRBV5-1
TGCGCCAGCAGCTTGCTAGGGGAGGCTGAAGCTTTCTTT
CASSLLGEAEAFF
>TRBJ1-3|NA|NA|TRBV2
TGTGCCAGCAGTGAATGGGGGGAGGCAAACACCATATATTTT
CASSEWGEANTIYF
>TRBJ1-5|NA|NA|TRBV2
TGTGCCAGCAGGGTAACAGCGGCAAGGAGAGGACAGCCCCAGCATTTT
CASRVTAARRGQPQHF
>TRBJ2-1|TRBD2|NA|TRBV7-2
TGTGCCAGCCGACTAGCGGGAGGGCCGGGCGATGAGCAGTTCTTC
CASRLAGGPGDEQFF
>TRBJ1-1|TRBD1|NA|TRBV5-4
TGTGCCAGCAGCTCCCGGGACAGGGTATGGACTGAAGCTTTCTTT
CASSSRDRVWTEAFF
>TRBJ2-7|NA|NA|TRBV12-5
TGTGCTAGTGCCCAAGAATTGAGGACCTACGAGCAGTACTTC
CASAQELRTYEQYF
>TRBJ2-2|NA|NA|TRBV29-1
TGCAGCGTTGAATTAGGGGGTAAGACGAACACCGGGGAGCTGTTTTTT
CSVELGGKTNTGELFF